The 2 T cell receptor beta chains below all came from one sample that was sequenced in a study of blood T cells in healthy people across ages. For the second PCR, which ran for roughly 6 to 11 cycles, a sample-barcoded 5' primer and a J-beta primer mix were used. MiXCR, applied by TCRdb to the 5' RACE reads, yields one record per CDR3 protein. The data show just over 800,000 distinct CDR3 sequences, 62% seen once. The sequenced sample consisted of blood. The origin of the receptors is a man between 25 and 39 years old in good health.

V gene TRBV20-1 combines with J gene TRBJ2-5; perhaps TRBD2 as D (5 bases). Between the trimmed V and J ends, which lost 1 base and 2 bases, there was a span of 8 bases. Germline CDR1 is DFQATT and CDR2 is SNEGSKA (reference sequence). This CDR3 is built from 13 residues. The CDR3 loop reads CSARGPGQETQYF. The CDR3 DNA reads as TGCAGTGCTAGAGGTCCGGGACAAGAGACCCAGTACTTC.

J is TRBJ1-6 and V is TRBV7-9, with D uncertain. The CDR3 extends over 15 amino acids. Trimming cost V 6 bases and J 7 bases, with 16 bases left between them. Germline V gene lookup returns CDR1 SEHNR and CDR2 FQNEAQ (reference sequence). CDR3 sequence (DNA): TGTGCCAGCAGTGAGGAAGGACGGAGAAATTCACCCCTCCACTTT. Translating it yields CASSEEGRRNSPLHF.